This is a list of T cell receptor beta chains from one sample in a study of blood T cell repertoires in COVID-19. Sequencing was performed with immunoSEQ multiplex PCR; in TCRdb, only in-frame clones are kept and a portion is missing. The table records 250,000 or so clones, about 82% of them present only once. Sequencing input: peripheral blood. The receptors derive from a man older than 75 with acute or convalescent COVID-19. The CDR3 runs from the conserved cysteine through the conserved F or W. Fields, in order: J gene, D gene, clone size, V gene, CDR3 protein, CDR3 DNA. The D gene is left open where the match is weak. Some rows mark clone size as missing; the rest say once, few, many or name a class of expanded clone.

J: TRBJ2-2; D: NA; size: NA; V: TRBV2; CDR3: CASREFGELFF; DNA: TGTGCCAGCCGGGAGTTCGGGGAGCTGTTTTTT
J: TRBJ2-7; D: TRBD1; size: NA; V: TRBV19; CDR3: CASSPGTGIGEQYF; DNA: TGTGCCAGTAGTCCCGGGACAGGGATAGGCGAGCAGTACTTC
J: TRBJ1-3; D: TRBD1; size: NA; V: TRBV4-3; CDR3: CASSQASTGTGNTIYF; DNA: TGCGCCAGCAGCCAAGCGTCGACAGGGACTGGAAACACCATATATTTT
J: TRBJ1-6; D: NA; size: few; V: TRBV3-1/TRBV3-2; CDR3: CASSPSRQVPPLHF; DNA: TGTGCCAGCAGCCCATCCCGACAGGTCCCACCCCTCCACTTT
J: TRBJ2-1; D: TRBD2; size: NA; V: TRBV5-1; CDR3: CASRIAGGQGEQFF; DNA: TGCGCCAGCCGGATAGCGGGAGGGCAGGGTGAGCAGTTCTTC
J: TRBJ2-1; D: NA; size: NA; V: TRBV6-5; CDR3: CASRDAGAWPFF; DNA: TGTGCCAGCAGAGACGCAGGGGCCTGGCCGTTCTTC
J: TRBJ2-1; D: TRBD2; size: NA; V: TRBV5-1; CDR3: CASSAGLAASSYNEQFF; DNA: TGCGCCAGCAGCGCCGGACTAGCGGCCAGCTCCTACAATGAGCAGTTCTTC
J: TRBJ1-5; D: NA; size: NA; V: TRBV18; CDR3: CASSPGGVGEPQHF; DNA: TGTGCCAGCTCACCGGGGGGGGTAGGAGAGCCCCAGCATTTT
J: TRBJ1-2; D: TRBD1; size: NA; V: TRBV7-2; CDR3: CASSSGTGGGYGYTF; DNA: TGTGCCAGCAGCTCCGGGACAGGGGGTGGCTATGGCTACACCTTC
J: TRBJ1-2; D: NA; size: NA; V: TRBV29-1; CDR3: CSVADSSNYGYTF; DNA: TGCAGCGTGGCGGACAGCTCTAACTATGGCTACACCTTC
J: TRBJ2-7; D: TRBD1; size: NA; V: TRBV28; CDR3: CASRPGQGEILF; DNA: TGTGCCAGCAGACCCGGACAGGGTGAAATCCTTTTC
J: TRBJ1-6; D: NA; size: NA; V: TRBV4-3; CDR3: CASSQGATGALHF; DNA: TGCGCCAGCAGCCAAGGGGCAACCGGGGCCCTCCACTTT
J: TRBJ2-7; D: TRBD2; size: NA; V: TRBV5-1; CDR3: CASSPGGASGTYEQYF; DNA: TGCGCCAGCAGCCCGGGGGGGGCAAGCGGGACCTACGAGCAGTACTTC
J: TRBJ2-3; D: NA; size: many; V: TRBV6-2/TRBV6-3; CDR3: CASSYPPGVGTDTQYF; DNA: TGTGCCAGCAGTTACCCCCCAGGGGTTGGCACAGATACGCAGTATTTT
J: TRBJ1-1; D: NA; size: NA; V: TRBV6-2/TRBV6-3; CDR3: CASSSPPTSGPEAFF; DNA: TGTGCCAGCAGTTCCCCCCCGACTTCGGGTCCTGAAGCTTTCTTT
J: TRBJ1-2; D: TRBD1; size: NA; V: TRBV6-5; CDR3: CASSQGDGYTF; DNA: TGTGCCAGCAGCCAGGGGGACGGCTACACCTTC
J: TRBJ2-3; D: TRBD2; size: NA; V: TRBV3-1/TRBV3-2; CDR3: CASSQETGGPDTQYF; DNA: TGTGCCAGCAGCCAAGAAACGGGGGGGCCAGATACGCAGTATTTT
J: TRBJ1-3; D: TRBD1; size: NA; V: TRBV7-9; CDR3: CASSLTGVGDSGNTIYF; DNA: TGTGCCAGCAGCCTAACAGGGGTCGGGGACTCTGGAAACACCATATATTTT
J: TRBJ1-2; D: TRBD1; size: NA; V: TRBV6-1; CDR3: CASSDRTGISGYTF; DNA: TGTGCCAGCAGTGATAGGACAGGCATCAGTGGCTACACCTTC
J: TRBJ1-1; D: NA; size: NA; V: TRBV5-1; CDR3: CASTGAEGAEAFF; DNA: TGCGCCAGCACCGGGGCTGAGGGGGCTGAAGCTTTCTTT
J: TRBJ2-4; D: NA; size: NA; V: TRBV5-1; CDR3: CASSEGVKNIQYF; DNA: TGCGCCAGCAGCGAAGGGGTGAAAAACATTCAGTACTTC
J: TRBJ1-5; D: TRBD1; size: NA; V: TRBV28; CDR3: CASRSPRGNQPQHF; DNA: TGTGCCAGCAGATCTCCCAGGGGGAACCAGCCCCAGCATTTT
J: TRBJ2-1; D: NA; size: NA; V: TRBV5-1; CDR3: CASSLAQGRNEQFF; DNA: TGCGCCAGCAGCTTGGCCCAGGGTAGGAATGAGCAGTTCTTC
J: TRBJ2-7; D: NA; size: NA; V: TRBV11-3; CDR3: CASSLDGTGGLGKQYF; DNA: TGTGCCAGCAGCTTAGATGGGACCGGGGGGCTGGGAAAGCAGTACTTC
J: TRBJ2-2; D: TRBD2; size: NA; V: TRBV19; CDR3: CASSLPSSGGRGELFF; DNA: TGTGCCAGTAGCCTCCCATCTAGCGGTGGGCGAGGGGAGCTGTTTTTT
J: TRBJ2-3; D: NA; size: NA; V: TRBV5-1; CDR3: CASSLQGRADTQYF; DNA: TGCGCCAGCAGCTTGCAGGGGAGAGCAGATACGCAGTATTTT
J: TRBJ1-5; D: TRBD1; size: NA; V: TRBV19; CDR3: CASSMRQGDRNQPQHF; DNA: TGTGCCAGTAGTATGAGACAGGGGGATCGCAATCAGCCCCAGCATTTT
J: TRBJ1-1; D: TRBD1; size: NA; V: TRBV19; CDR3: CASSIFPTGRTEAFF; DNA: TGTGCCAGTAGTATTTTCCCGACAGGGCGCACTGAAGCTTTCTTT
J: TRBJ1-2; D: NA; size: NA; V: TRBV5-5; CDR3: CASSFRQPLGGYTF; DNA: TGTGCCAGCAGCTTTCGACAGCCATTGGGTGGCTACACCTTC
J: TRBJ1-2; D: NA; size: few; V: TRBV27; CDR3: CASSLTGRDYTF; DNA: TGTGCCAGCAGTTTAACCGGGAGAGACTACACCTTC
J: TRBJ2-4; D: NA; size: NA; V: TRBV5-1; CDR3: CASSGENIQYF; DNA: TGCGCCAGCAGCGGAGAAAACATTCAGTACTTC
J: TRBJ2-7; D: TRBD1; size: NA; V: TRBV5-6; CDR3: CASSFGTDYYEQYF; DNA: TGTGCCAGCAGCTTCGGGACAGATTACTACGAGCAGTACTTC
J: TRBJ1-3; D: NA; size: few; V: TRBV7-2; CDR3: CASSALGGYSGNTIYF; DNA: TGTGCCAGCAGCGCCCTAGGAGGATACTCTGGAAACACCATATATTTT
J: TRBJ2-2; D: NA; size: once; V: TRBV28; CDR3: CATGTVNTGELFF; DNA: TGTGCCACCGGGACTGTTAACACCGGGGAGCTGTTTTTT
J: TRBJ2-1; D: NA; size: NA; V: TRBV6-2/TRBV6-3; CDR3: CASSSRRGAHNEQFF; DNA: TGTGCCAGCAGTTCGCGCCGGGGGGCCCACAATGAGCAGTTCTTC
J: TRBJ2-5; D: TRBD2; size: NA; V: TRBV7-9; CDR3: CASSLERGPQETQYF; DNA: TGTGCCAGCAGCTTAGAGCGGGGACCTCAAGAGACCCAGTACTTC
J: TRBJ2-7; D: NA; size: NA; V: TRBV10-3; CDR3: CATAGGSSYEQYF; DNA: TGTGCCACCGCGGGTGGCAGTTCCTACGAGCAGTACTTC
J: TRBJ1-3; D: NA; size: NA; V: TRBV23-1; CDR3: CASSQSKRSSGNTIYF; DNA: TGCGCCAGCAGTCAATCAAAAAGGAGCTCTGGAAACACCATATATTTT
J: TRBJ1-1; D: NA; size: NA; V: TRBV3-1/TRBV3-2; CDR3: CASSHQTVSIAFF; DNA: TGTGCCAGCAGCCACCAGACAGTCTCGATTGCTTTCTTT
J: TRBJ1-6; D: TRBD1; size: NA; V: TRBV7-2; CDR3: CASSSLGQALTPLHF; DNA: TGTGCCAGCAGCTCCCTGGGACAGGCATTGACACCCCTCCACTTT
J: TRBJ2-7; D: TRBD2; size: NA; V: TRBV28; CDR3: CASSLSGGYEQYF; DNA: TGTGCCAGCAGTCTCTCGGGGGGCTACGAGCAGTACTTC